The text below deals with one TCR beta chain. These data come from a study of T cells of healthy individuals. TCRdb re-derived calls from the 5' RACE reads in MiXCR, one entry per CDR3 protein. The sample holds about 60,000 distinct CDR3 sequences, about 16% seen once. CDR1 MDHEN and CDR2 SYDVKM come from the germline V gene. The CDR3 has 19 amino acids. Trimming at V came to 2 bases and at J to 0 bases, leaving 13 bases not matched to a gene. The clonotype comes from a human donor in good health. V and J are TRBV28 and TRBJ1-5; TRBD1 matches at 7 bases. CDR3 residues: CASSLGLQGGGYSNQPQHF. In DNA form, the CDR3 reads TGTGCCAGCAGTTTAGGGCTCCAGGGGGGAGGATATAGCAATCAGCCCCAGCATTTT. Based on the CDR3 plus reference TRBV28 and TRBJ1-5, the full variable domain is DVKVTQSSRYLVKRTGEKVFLECVQDMDHENMFWYRQDPGLGLRLIYFSYDVKMKEKGDIPEGYSVSREKKERFSLILESASTNQTSMYLCASSLGLQGGGYSNQPQHFGDGTRLSIL.